Described below is a single TCR beta chain sequence and its context. This clonotype was observed a few times. The specificity of this receptor is unknown. No base quality values were provided; no much bigger clone lies one nucleotide off. This specimen comes from a study of blood T cells in healthy people across ages (dated by TCRdb to between 2014 and 2016). In terms of the full investigation: In model experiments, roughly one uniquely barcoded TCR beta cDNA molecule per two T cells was captured by template switching. The study measured age-related changes in TCR beta repertoire diversity using deep sequencing normalized with unique cDNA molecular identifiers. Four age groups were formed from the donors: young (average approximately 16 years), middle-aged (around 39), aged (roughly 56) and long-lived (roughly 81). To avoid experimental bias, donors of different ages were spread randomly across the sequencing lanes. For two donors (one aged 18 to 30 and one aged 80 or older), the study analyzed two additional independent replicas of 1 million unique cDNA reads from the same blood draw. The full study reports these points: Observed TCR beta diversity correlated strongly with the percentage of naive T cells measured by flow cytometry. Donor CMV infection status was unknown, potentially confounding age-related changes in expanded clonotypes. Estimates of total diversity based on one million sequenced T cells were considered lower bounds and underestimates. Conclusive comparison of naive and antigen-experienced compartments was prevented by the profiling of bulk unsorted PBMCs. Observed TCR beta diversity per million T cells fell roughly linearly with age, and a significant reduction was already apparent by age around 39. Compared with the aged group, more naive CD4+ T cells, fewer expanded clones and increased TCR diversity were shown by the long-lived group, suggesting age selection.

Donors were 39 systemically healthy Caucasian individuals from Russia aged roughly 6 to 90 years. Each donor gave roughly 11 milliliters of peripheral blood, drawn into EDTA-treated Vacutainer tubes. Ficoll-Paque density-gradient centrifugation was used to isolate PBMCs, with at least 7 million obtained per sample. Trizol reagent was used to extract total RNA from PBMCs, with at least 6 micrograms per sample. For every donor, an aliquot of PBMCs went through flow cytometry to measure the percentages of naive CD45RAhigh/CD27high T cells. The library was made by 5' RACE. The sample was run on an Illumina HiSeq 2500. The second PCR ran for about 7 to 11 cycles and used a J-beta primer mix along with a sample-barcoded 5' primer. A template-switch 5' adaptor carrying 12 random nucleotides introduced a unique molecular identifier onto each TCR beta cDNA molecule. Each sample yielded at least 3 million CDR3-containing paired-end reads. First-strand cDNA synthesis was performed from all RNA using the Mint cDNA synthesis kit, with priming by a TRBC-specific oligonucleotide. All cDNA was treated with uracil-DNA glycosylase and then went through a first 18-cycle PCR with the universal primers M1SS and BC2_uni_R. The original methods were these. For normalization, 1 million high-quality reads, each with a distinct molecular identifier, were randomly selected from each sample. Instead of being binned into consensus sequences, reads that shared molecular identifiers were thrown out. MiTCR, run with a Q25 quality threshold and the strictest error-elimination algorithm, handled CDR3 identification, clonotype clustering and error correction. A nonparametric unseen species model with Euler transformation was used to estimate lower-bound total TCR beta diversity. Through fastp at Q25 and MiXCR, TCRdb rebuilt clones from the public reads, retaining in-frame beta chains. Rows merge per CDR3 protein into single entries with the most common DNA and genes. What appears here as the V and J calls and clone size reflects TCRdb's work, not the paper's. The sample yields 1.5 million to 2 million distinct CDR3 sequences; about 30% were counted once. Around 7.7% of the sample is taken by the ten largest.

CDR3 length: 15 amino acids, cysteine to phenylalanine. Here the CDR3 DNA is all that survives: 45 bases in frame from base 1. In the germline V gene (reference sequence), CDR1 corresponds to DFQATT and CDR2 to SNEGSKA. V was cut back by 8 bases and J by 0 bases, leaving a gap of 19 bases between them. The specimen was blood. The V and J genes are TRBV20-1 and TRBJ1-2; TRBD1 is a possible D gene, resting on 6 matching bases. The receptor comes from a woman aged 30 to 39 in good health. CDR3 loop: CSTGTGTHANYGYTF. The DNA sequence follows: TGCAGTACGGGAACCGGGACACACGCTAACTATGGCTACACCTTC.